These 10 T cell receptor beta chains share one sample of origin, sequenced in a study of immune heterogeneity within non-small cell lung tumors. With 600 ng used per sample, the template was genomic DNA from bulk tumor. From each primary tumor, several far-apart biopsies were obtained during surgery. These patients got curative surgery after being newly diagnosed with untreated non-small cell lung cancer. With 32 V and 13 J primers, multiplex PCR amplified the TCR beta CDR3. TCRdb analysed the multiplex PCR reads with MiXCR anew, one entry per CDR3 protein. The sample has approximately 9,500 distinct CDR3 sequences, around a quarter seen once. Input material: lung tumor tissue. All receptors derive from a woman between 45 and 60 years old with non-small cell lung cancer.

The sample holds many counts of this clonotype. The chain uses TRBV20-1 and TRBJ2-5; D is unclear. CDR1 and CDR2 from the germline V gene are DFQATT and SNEGSKA (reference sequence). The V end was cut by 3 bases, the J end by 3 bases, with 14 bases between. The CDR3 is 14 amino acids. CDR3 nucleotides: TGCAGTGCTAGCCATCGGGTCCTCAAAGAGACCCAGTACTTC. As protein: CSASHRVLKETQYF.

This clonotype has a count of ten or more. The chain recombines TRBV6-1 with TRBJ1-4; D unclear. With 5 bases removed from V and 7 bases from J, the gap between germline ends came to 14 bases. The CDR3 covers 14 residues. CDR1 MNHNS and CDR2 SASEGT come from the germline V gene. In nucleotides, the CDR3 is TGTGCCAGCAGTTGGAGGGCGGGAGGTGAAAAACTGTTTTTT. Its translation is CASSWRAGGEKLFF.

This clonotype was seen more than once but under ten times. Its ends do not fully match the called genes, so a read error is possible. The chain employs TRBV3-1 and TRBJ2-4; 9 nucleotides match TRBD1. This CDR3 contains 14 residues. Germline V gene data show CDR1 as LGHDT and CDR2 as YNNKEL (reference sequence). The CDR3 loop is CAISLDRGKNIQYF. CDR3 nucleotide sequence: TGTGCCATCAGCTTGGACAGGGGCAAAAACATTCAGTACTTC.

This clonotype was seen a handful of times. The rearrangement links TRBV7-9 to TRBJ2-7; 10 bases agree with TRBD2. Germline V gene lookup returns CDR1 SEHNR and CDR2 FQNEAQ (reference sequence). V was pared by 2 bases and J by 3 bases, with 10 bases of the junction left unmatched. This CDR3 has 17 amino acids. The DNA for the CDR3 is TGTGCCAGCAGCTTAAGGGGTCAGGCTAGCGGGAGCTACGAGCAGTACTTC. This codes for CASSLRGQASGSYEQYF.

Ten or more counts support this clonotype. The rearrangement links TRBV4-1 to TRBJ2-3; D gene ambiguous. Germline V lookup: CDR1 MGHRA, CDR2 YSYEKL. The V and J ends lost 8 bases and 2 bases respectively, with 11 bases between them. This CDR3 spans 13 amino acids. The CDR3 here is CASGMTATDTQYF. As DNA, the CDR3 is TGCGCCAGCGGCATGACGGCCACAGATACGCAGTATTTT.

By frequency in the sample, this clonotype is medium-sized. The chain has TRBV7-8 and TRBJ2-2, with D hard to call. Trimming shortened V by 5 bases and J by 6 bases, and 16 bases separated the two germline ends. Looked up from germline, CDR1 is SGHVS and CDR2 is FQNEAQ. The CDR3 consists of 15 residues. CDR3 DNA sequence: TGTGCCAGCAGCCTCCCCCTGTTCCGGGCCGGGGAGCTGTTTTTT. It translates to CASSLPLFRAGELFF.

V and J are TRBV28 and TRBJ1-2; D may be TRBD1 (5 bases). The CDR3 is made up of 21 amino acids. Germline CDR1 reads MDHEN; CDR2 reads SYDVKM. Trimming left V 1 base short and J 0 bases short, with 27 bases between. CDR3 protein: CASSLSTVGVQGALANYGYTF. CDR3 sequence (DNA): TGTGCCAGCAGTTTATCCACCGTAGGAGTGCAGGGTGCACTAGCTAACTATGGCTACACCTTC.

The count of this clonotype is one. A much larger clone sits a single nucleotide away, making a read error possible. This chain joins TRBV19 and TRBJ2-1, with D tentatively TRBD2 (5 bases). The length of the CDR3 is 13 residues. The germline V gene encodes CDR1 LNHDA and CDR2 SQIVND (reference sequence). CDR3 bases: TGTTCCAGTAGAAGAGAGGGTGGGAATGAGCAGTTCTTC. Translation gives CSSRREGGNEQFF.

Ten or more counts support this clonotype. The chain uses TRBV19 and TRBJ1-5, with unresolved D. V lost 9 bases, J lost 2 bases, and 29 bases lay in between. Germline loops: CDR1 LNHDA, CDR2 SQIVND (reference sequence). The CDR3 length is 19 residues. The CDR3 region is CASAGVRGGKALGNQPQHF. The CDR3 region has the DNA TGTGCCAGCGCGGGAGTGCGCGGTGGGAAAGCCCTAGGCAATCAGCCCCAGCATTTT.

This clonotype was picked up many times. The chain links TRBV4-2 to TRBJ2-3; 14 bases line up with TRBD2. The junction had 5 bases not matched to a gene; V was cut back by 1 base and J by 8 bases. Germline V gene data show CDR1 as LGHNA and CDR2 as YNFKEQ. The CDR3 consists of 16 residues. The CDR3, as DNA: TGTGCCAGCAGCCAAGGGACTAGCGGGGGGCTTGTTACGCAGTATTTT. Translated, it gives CASSQGTSGGLVTQYF.